The 28 T cell receptor beta chains below were found in one sample sequenced in a study of T-cell reconstitution after alpha-beta-depleted transplantation in children. A library of TCRbeta sequences, prepared with unique molecular identifiers, was generated. Each CDR3 protein is one row after TCRdb ran MiXCR on the PCR reads. The sample holds approximately 350,000 distinct CDR3 sequences; 15% to 20% are singletons and the top ten take about 41%. Sample: PBMCs, mostly from graft donor cells, taken 360 days after TCRalphabeta/CD19-depleted stem cell transplant. The source of these receptors is a male patient under 10 years old who had a stem cell transplant for acute lymphoblastic leukemia, so the T cells may come from the graft donor.

This chain connects TRBV25-1 to TRBJ2-7; 15 positions agree with TRBD2. The CDR3 is 18 residues long. Germline values: CDR1 MGHDK, CDR2 SYGVNS. V dropped 5 bases and J dropped 3; count of bases not matched to a gene: 11. CDR3 amino acids: CASSLQGTSGRSGYEQYF. For the CDR3, the DNA is TGTGCCAGCAGTCTTCAAGGGACTAGCGGGAGGTCAGGCTACGAGCAGTACTTC.

The chain is built from TRBV7-9 and TRBJ2-4; TRBD1 matches 11 bases. CDR3 length equals 17 residues. Germline assignment: CDR1 SEHNR and CDR2 FQNEAQ (reference sequence). J lost 2 bases, V lost 3 bases, and 6 bases had no gene match. In DNA form, the CDR3 reads TGTGCCAGCAGCTTGTTTGGGACAGGGGGACCCAAAAACATTCAGTACTTC. It is translated as CASSLFGTGGPKNIQYF.

This clonotype was seen a few times. V and J are TRBV7-9 and TRBJ2-1; possible D gene TRBD2, 6 bases. The germline V and J ends were trimmed by 1 base and 0 bases, with 10 bases remaining between them. The CDR3 sequence is 16 residues long. CDR1 SEHNR and CDR2 FQNEAQ come from the germline V gene (reference sequence). CDR3 in DNA: TGTGCCAGCAGCTTAGGGGGCGGGATCTCCTACAATGAGCAGTTCTTC. Translation: CASSLGGGISYNEQFF. Filled out from reference TRBV7-9 and TRBJ2-1, the complete variable domain reads DTGVSQNPRHKITKRGQNVTFRCDPISEHNRLYWYRQTLGQGPEFLTYFQNEAQLEKSRLLSDRFSAERPKGSFSTLEIQRTEQGDSAMYLCASSLGGGISYNEQFFGPGTRLTVL.

This sequence joins TRBV7-2 and TRBJ2-2; maybe TRBD2 (5 bases). This CDR3 has 15 amino acids. CDR1 and CDR2 (germline): SGHTA, FQGNSA. Deletions cut 3 bases from V and 4 bases from J, with 12 bases between. As DNA, the CDR3 is TGTGCCAGCAGCTTTCCGCTAGCAGGCACCGGGGAGCTGTTTTTT. It is translated as CASSFPLAGTGELFF.

The V gene is TRBV29-1, the J gene TRBJ2-5; D perhaps matches TRBD1 (6 bases). Per the germline V gene, CDR1 is SQVTM and CDR2 is ANQGSEA. This CDR3 region has 11 residues. Trimming removed 6 bases at V and 5 bases at J, with 10 bases between. CDR3 residues: CSVGQRETQYF. The CDR3 DNA is TGCAGCGTCGGACAGCGGGAGACCCAGTACTTC.

The rearrangement links TRBV7-8 to TRBJ2-7; 11 nucleotides match TRBD2. CDR3 size: 16 residues. V was clipped by 4 bases and J by 6 bases; unmatched bases: 11. Germline-derived CDR1 and CDR2 are SGHVS and FQNEAQ. The chain's CDR3 is CASSSPSTSGKAEQYF. The CDR3 coding sequence is TGTGCCAGCAGCTCTCCCTCGACTAGCGGGAAAGCCGAGCAGTACTTC.

This clonotype was picked up a small number of times. The rearrangement uses TRBV10-3 and TRBJ2-7, with 12 nucleotides matching TRBD1. Trimming removed 11 bases from V and 7 bases from J; junction bases left unmatched: 24. There are 18 residues in the CDR3. CDR1 and CDR2 from the germline V gene are ENHRY and SYGVKD. In DNA, the CDR3 is TGTGCCGCCAGCATTTTAAGGGGAGGGACAGGGGGCTTGGGGGAGCAGTACTTC. Its translation: CAASILRGGTGGLGEQYF.

This clonotype was counted only a few times. CDR3 coding DNA: TGTGCCAGCAGTTCCCCGTGGGACAGGGGGCTATTCACAGATACGCAGTATTTT. Its protein product is CASSSPWDRGLFTDTQYF. The J gene is TRBJ2-3, the V gene TRBV12-3 or TRBV12-4, with TRBD1 matching 12 bases. With V trimmed by 4 bases and J by 2 bases, 10 bases remained unmatched. This CDR3 comprises 18 residues.

This clonotype came up a few times. The CDR3: CSAIRGLGGYEQYF. The DNA of the CDR3 is TGCAGCGCAATAAGGGGACTAGGGGGCTACGAGCAGTACTTC. The V and J genes are TRBV29-1 and TRBJ2-7, with 8 bases matching TRBD2. This CDR3 is built from 14 residues. In germline, CDR1 is SQVTM, CDR2 ANQGSEA. Trimming removed 7 bases from V and 3 bases from J; junction bases left unmatched: 11.

The V call is TRBV6-2 or TRBV6-3, the J call TRBJ2-1; D tentatively reads TRBD1 or TRBD2 (5 bases each). V was pared by 8 bases and J by 0 bases, with 17 bases between. Germline CDR1 and CDR2: MNHEY and SVGEGT. The CDR3 loop spans 16 amino acids. The CDR3 coding sequence is TGTGCCAGCGGGACCTTTTCGGCCAGCTCCTACAATGAGCAGTTCTTC. Protein product: CASGTFSASSYNEQFF.

This clonotype is a singleton in its sample. This chain links TRBV20-1 with TRBJ2-6; D may match TRBD1 or TRBD2 (6 bases each). CDR1 and CDR2 from the germline V gene are DFQATT and SNEGSKA (reference sequence). The CDR3 spans 17 residues. V lost 1 base to trimming and J lost 0 bases, with 13 bases between them. The chain's CDR3 is CSARGGAGSSGANVLTF. Written as DNA, the CDR3 is TGCAGTGCTAGAGGGGGGGCGGGTTCCTCTGGGGCCAACGTCCTGACTTTC.

V usage is TRBV20-1 and J usage is TRBJ2-5, with 8 bases matching TRBD1. The V segment lost 0 bases and the J segment 2 bases; nucleotides outside the gene matches: 2. The length of the CDR3 is 14 residues. Germline CDR1 DFQATT, CDR2 SNEGSKA (reference sequence). CDR3 sequence (DNA): TGCAGTGCTAGAGACCGACAGGGGCAAGAGACCCAGTACTTC. Protein sequence: CSARDRQGQETQYF.

This chain joins TRBV12-3 or TRBV12-4 and TRBJ1-4; D uncertain. This CDR3 has 14 amino acids. Trimming took 4 bases from V and 8 from J, leaving 14 bases between them. The CDR3: CASSSLRSGEKLFF. The CDR3 DNA follows: TGTGCCAGCAGTTCCCTTAGATCGGGCGAAAAACTGTTTTTT.

V and J are TRBV20-1 and TRBJ2-5, with a tentative D call TRBD1 (6 bases). The germline V gene has CDR1 DFQATT and CDR2 SNEGSKA (reference sequence). Between the trimmed V and J ends, which lost 3 bases and 4 bases, there was a span of 12 bases. CDR3 length equals 13 residues. CDR3 DNA sequence: TGCAGTGCTAGCGGCAGGGGCGGAGAGACCCAGTACTTC. Its protein is CSASGRGGETQYF.

The chain employs TRBV10-3 and TRBJ2-7; D might be TRBD1 or TRBD2, each matching 5 bases. Germline loops: CDR1 ENHRY, CDR2 SYGVKD. The germline V and J ends were trimmed by 6 bases and 1 base, with 13 bases remaining between them. CDR3 length: 14 residues. The CDR3 coding sequence is TGTGCCATCAGCTGGGACCTTATTTCCTACGAGCAGTACTTC. It translates to CAISWDLISYEQYF.

The V and J genes are TRBV4-1 and TRBJ1-2; D unclear. The length of the CDR3 is 17 residues. CDR1 is MGHRA and CDR2 is YSYEKL in the germline V gene. V gave up 0 bases and J gave up 2 bases, with 16 bases separating them. For the CDR3, the DNA is TGCGCCAGCAGCCAAGATGAGTTCCAGGCTACGAACTATGGCTACACCTTC. Amino acids: CASSQDEFQATNYGYTF.

The V gene is TRBV15, the J gene TRBJ2-7, with TRBD2 matching over 10 bases. Germline V CDR1 and CDR2: LNHNV, YYDKDF (reference sequence). This CDR3 comprises 15 residues. V was clipped by 3 bases and J by 4 bases; unmatched bases: 6. As DNA, the CDR3 is TGTGCCACCAGCAGGGCCGGGACTAGCGCTTACGAGCAGTACTTC. Protein sequence: CATSRAGTSAYEQYF.

This clonotype was recorded many times. The rearrangement uses TRBV20-1 and TRBJ1-1; D is unclear. This CDR3 is built from 11 residues. V dropped 6 bases and J dropped 3 bases, with 8 bases sitting between them. CDR1 DFQATT and CDR2 SNEGSKA come from the germline V gene (reference sequence). CDR3 in amino acids: CSAADYTEAFF. The CDR3 DNA follows: TGCAGTGCAGCCGATTACACTGAAGCTTTCTTT.

This clonotype was picked up a small number of times. The rearrangement joins TRBV4-3 to TRBJ2-3; 7 bases align to TRBD2. J gave up 0 bases and V 1 base, and 7 bases lay outside the gene matches. Looked up from germline, CDR1 is LGHNA and CDR2 is YSLEER. The CDR3 sequence is 17 residues long. The CDR3 DNA sequence: TGCGCCAGCAGCCAAGGTTGGACTAGGCTCAGCACAGATACGCAGTATTTT. Translation gives CASSQGWTRLSTDTQYF.

The genes are TRBV7-6 and TRBJ2-1, with D perhaps TRBD2 (5 bases). CDR3 length: 17 amino acids. CDR1 is SGHVS, CDR2 FNYEAQ, per germline. Trimming took off 3 bases at V and 5 bases at J, with 20 bases between the two ends. The CDR3 sequence is CASSFWPGIGGDNEQFF. The CDR3 DNA sequence: TGTGCCAGCAGCTTTTGGCCCGGGATCGGCGGCGACAATGAGCAGTTCTTC.

This clonotype showed up many times. The chain uses TRBV10-3 and TRBJ2-7; D might be TRBD1 (5 bases). Trimming pared 6 bases from V and 6 bases from J, leaving 15 bases between. The CDR3 runs to 13 residues. Germline lookup yields CDR1 ENHRY and CDR2 SYGVKD. For the CDR3, the DNA is TGTGCCATCAGGGGCAGGGTATGGGCCGAGCAGTACTTC. Protein product: CAIRGRVWAEQYF.

This clonotype has only a few counts. CDR3 sequence (DNA): TGTGCCAGCAGTGCCCTAAGTGGGGGGAGCACAGATACGCAGTATTTT. Translated: CASSALSGGSTDTQYF. The chain is built from TRBV12-3 or TRBV12-4 and TRBJ2-3, with D tentatively TRBD2 (6 bases). The CDR3 is 16 amino acids. Deletions cut 5 bases from V and 0 bases from J, with 15 bases between.

This clonotype occurred a few times. The chain links TRBV6-2 or TRBV6-3 to TRBJ2-1, with unresolved D. Germline CDR1 MNHEY, CDR2 SVGEGT. The CDR3 spans 14 residues. Trimming took 6 bases from V and 0 from J, leaving 9 bases between them. As DNA, the CDR3 is TGTGCCAGCAGAGCGCCGGGCTCCTACAATGAGCAGTTCTTC. Protein sequence: CASRAPGSYNEQFF.

This chain connects TRBV12-3 or TRBV12-4 to TRBJ2-2, with D uncertain. This CDR3 region has 13 residues. Trimming stripped 6 bases from V and 5 bases from J, with 10 bases between. The CDR3 nucleotides read TGTGCCAGCAGCCCACACCCGACCGGGGAGCTGTTTTTT. Its protein is CASSPHPTGELFF.

This clonotype was found many times. V and J are TRBV20-1 and TRBJ2-1, with TRBD2 matching over 7 bases. Per germline, CDR1 DFQATT and CDR2 SNEGSKA (reference sequence). This CDR3 region has 11 residues. V shed 1 base, J shed 15 bases, and the junction held 6 bases outside the gene matches. The CDR3 DNA is TGCAGTGCTAGAGCCAGAGGCGGGAGGTTCTTC. Encoded protein: CSARARGGRFF.

This clonotype was observed a handful of times. The V and J genes are TRBV5-1 and TRBJ2-2; 7 bases fit TRBD1. CDR3 length: 16 residues. J lost 0 bases, V lost 2 bases, and 4 bases had no gene match. Germline CDR1 is SGHRS and CDR2 is YFSETQ. The chain's CDR3 is CASSLRDRSNTGELFF. The CDR3 DNA is TGCGCCAGCAGCTTAAGGGACAGATCGAACACCGGGGAGCTGTTTTTT.

The chain is built from TRBV12-3 or TRBV12-4 and TRBJ2-5, with D perhaps matching TRBD1 or TRBD2 (5 bases each). The V end lost 9 bases, the J end lost 2 bases, and 16 bases lay between the germline ends. The CDR3 sequence is 14 residues long. The CDR3, as DNA: TGTGCCAGTCAGTCCGGGAAGGGGCAAGAGACCCAGTACTTC. Translated: CASQSGKGQETQYF.

V is TRBV12-3 or TRBV12-4 and J is TRBJ2-7; 8 nucleotides match TRBD1. The length of the CDR3 is 17 residues. V shed 7 bases and J 0 bases; nucleotides not matched to a gene: 14. CDR3 DNA sequence: TGTGCCAGCACGAGACAGGGGCCGTCTTTTAGCTCCTACGAGCAGTACTTC. Translated: CASTRQGPSFSSYEQYF.